These 32 T cell receptor beta chains share one sample of origin, sequenced in a study of shared clonotypes between healthy human individuals. The method was immunoSEQ multiplex PCR; TCRdb's version includes in-frame clones alone and lacks a portion of them. The sample consists of approximately 2.3 million clones, roughly 93% of them appearing once. Sequencing was performed on naive CD4+ T cells from PBMCs. Subset noted: CD45RA+ positively selected. These receptors all come from a man between 18 and 29 years old in good health. Some clones in this sample may be carry-over from other donors' samples.

The gene calls are TRBV7-9 and TRBJ2-7; no clear D gene. The CDR3 has 14 residues. V lost 1 base and J lost 4, with 11 bases in between. Germline-derived CDR1 and CDR2 are SEHNR and FQNEAQ (reference sequence). CDR3: CASSLGGVGYEQYF. The CDR3 coding sequence is TGTGCCAGCAGCTTAGGAGGCGTCGGTTACGAGCAGTACTTC.

Comments on this clone: Other DNA sequences in this sample translate to the same CDR3. The chain employs TRBV11-3 and TRBJ2-2; D is uncertain. Germline V gene data show CDR1 as SGHNT and CDR2 as YENEEA. The V end lost 4 bases, the J end lost 5 bases, and 5 bases lay between the germline ends. The length of the CDR3 is 12 residues. CDR3: CASSSSTGELFF. CDR3 nucleotides: TGTGCCAGCAGCTCCTCGACCGGGGAGCTGTTTTTT.

This chain uses TRBV14 with TRBJ1-5; D unresolved. The germline V and J ends were trimmed by 0 bases and 7 bases, with 7 bases remaining between them. This CDR3 is built from 13 residues. Germline CDR1 and CDR2: SGHDN and FVKESK. The CDR3 coding sequence is TGTGCCAGCAGCCAAGATGATGTGCAGCCCCAGCATTTT. Translated, it gives CASSQDDVQPQHF.

V usage is TRBV28 and J usage is TRBJ2-1, with TRBD1 as a possible D gene (5 bases). CDR3 length: 18 amino acids. Trimming shortened V by 3 bases and J by 0 bases, and 18 bases separated the two germline ends. Germline assignment: CDR1 MDHEN and CDR2 SYDVKM. CDR3 sequence (DNA): TGTGCCAGCAGTTTGCCCACCAGGGTATGGAGCTCCTACAATGAGCAGTTCTTC. This translates into CASSLPTRVWSSYNEQFF.

The chain couples TRBV28 to TRBJ2-7, with TRBD1 matching 7 bases. The J segment lost 0 bases and the V segment lost 3 bases, leaving 5 bases of the junction unmatched. The CDR3 is 15 amino acids. The germline gives CDR1 MDHEN, CDR2 SYDVKM. CDR3 sequence: CASSFIRDSSYEQYF. CDR3 in DNA: TGTGCCAGCAGTTTTATCCGGGACAGCTCCTACGAGCAGTACTTC.

The chain recombines TRBV7-4 with TRBJ1-5; TRBD1 might be the D (5 bases). Deletions cut 8 bases from V and 8 bases from J, with 28 bases between. Germline V gene data show CDR1 as SGHVT and CDR2 as SQSDAQ. The CDR3 runs to 17 residues. The CDR3 loop reads CASRRGSREWVGEPQHF. CDR3 coding DNA: TGTGCCAGCCGTCGGGGGTCCCGGGAGTGGGTCGGGGAGCCCCAGCATTTT. The full variable domain, its missing parts supplied by reference TRBV7-4 and TRBJ1-5, is GAGVSQSPRYKVAKRGRDVALRCDSISGHVTLYWYRQTLGQGSEVLTYSQSDAQRDKSGRPSGRFSAERPERSVSTLKIQRTEQGDSAVYLCASRRGSREWVGEPQHFGDGTRLSIL.

This chain joins TRBV10-3 and TRBJ1-6; no firm D call. The germline V gene has CDR1 ENHRY and CDR2 SYGVKD. This CDR3 is built from 14 residues. Trimming shortened V by 8 bases and J by 7 bases, and 15 bases separated the two germline ends. CDR3 sequence (DNA): TGTGCCATCGGGTACAGTAACTCCAATTCACCCCTCCACTTT. Its translation: CAIGYSNSNSPLHF.

The chain employs TRBV10-3 and TRBJ1-1; D not resolved. Germline V gene sequence: CDR1 ENHRY, CDR2 SYGVKD. V was cut by 10 bases and J by 0 bases, with 12 bases left in between. CDR3 size: 13 residues. CDR3 residues: CAKEDGMNTEAFF. The CDR3 DNA is TGTGCCAAAGAGGACGGCATGAACACTGAAGCTTTCTTT.

The chain has TRBV19 and TRBJ2-1, with 10 bases fitting TRBD2. CDR1 and CDR2 (germline): LNHDA, SQIVND (reference sequence). Trimming at V came to 5 bases and at J to 4 bases, leaving 8 bases not matched to a gene. This CDR3 spans 16 amino acids. This CDR3 reads CASSVIAGGGYNEQFF. CDR3 sequence (DNA): TGTGCCAGTAGTGTAATAGCGGGAGGCGGGTACAATGAGCAGTTCTTC.

V is TRBV7-8 and J is TRBJ1-5; no firm D call. Germline CDR1 and CDR2: SGHVS and FQNEAQ. This CDR3 comprises 13 residues. V lost 5 bases and J 7 bases, leaving 12 bases between the germline ends. The DNA of the CDR3 is TGTGCCAGCAGCACCTCGGGAGGGCAGCCCCAGCATTTT. Translation: CASSTSGGQPQHF.

The rearrangement uses TRBV5-1 and TRBJ2-5, with 9 bases matching TRBD2. V trimming: 7 bases; J trimming: 5 bases; junction bases outside the gene matches: 6. CDR3 length: 13 residues. Germline assignment: CDR1 SGHRS and CDR2 YFSETQ. The CDR3 DNA reads TGCGCCAGCTCCGCGGGAGGGTTGGAGACCCAGTACTTC. This encodes CASSAGGLETQYF.

J is TRBJ2-2 and V is TRBV5-1, with D hard to call. The CDR3 consists of 13 residues. V lost 0 bases, J lost 5 bases, and 5 bases lay in between. From germline, CDR1 is SGHRS and CDR2 YFSETQ. CDR3 DNA: TGCGCCAGCAGCTTGGCACGAACCGGGGAGCTGTTTTTT. As protein: CASSLARTGELFF.

With respect to this clone: The sample carries other DNA sequences with the same CDR3. The chain uses TRBV28 and TRBJ1-5; D gene ambiguous. The CDR3 covers 12 residues. V lost 8 bases and J lost 0, with 5 bases in between. Germline values: CDR1 MDHEN, CDR2 SYDVKM. The CDR3 sequence: CASRSSNQPQHF. In DNA form, the CDR3 reads TGTGCCAGCCGCAGTAGCAATCAGCCCCAGCATTTT.

The chain has TRBV30 and TRBJ2-7; the D is unclear. Germline CDR1 GTSNPN, CDR2 SVGIG (reference sequence). The CDR3 runs 14 residues. Trimming removed 0 bases at V and 3 bases at J, with 12 bases between. The CDR3 region is CAWSVVRKFYEQYF. The CDR3, as DNA: TGTGCCTGGAGTGTGGTGCGCAAGTTCTACGAGCAGTACTTC.

The chain joins TRBV5-1 to TRBJ2-5; D is perhaps TRBD2 (5 bases). The V gene's germline CDR1 is SGHRS and CDR2 YFSETQ. The V gene lost 2 bases and the J gene lost 5 bases, with 16 bases spanning the gap. This CDR3 contains 15 residues. This chain's CDR3 is CASSFSRVIGETQYF. CDR3 sequence (DNA): TGCGCCAGCAGCTTTTCGAGGGTGATCGGGGAGACCCAGTACTTC.

The CDR3 loop reads CASSLLVAKNIQYF. CDR3 nucleotide sequence: TGTGCCAGCAGTTTATTAGTAGCCAAAAACATTCAGTACTTC. The chain recombines TRBV27 with TRBJ2-4; D unclear. CDR1 is MNHEY, CDR2 SMNVEV, per germline (reference sequence). The V and J ends lost 1 base and 0 bases respectively, with 4 bases between them. The CDR3 runs to 14 residues.

V and J are TRBV5-4 and TRBJ2-1, with D tentatively TRBD2 (7 bases). The CDR3 loop spans 17 amino acids. Trimming shortened V by 5 bases and J by 4 bases, and 22 bases separated the two germline ends. From germline, CDR1 is SGHNT and CDR2 YYREEE (reference sequence). CDR3 in amino acids: CASSGGGPVQQYNEQFF. CDR3 DNA sequence: TGTGCCAGCAGTGGGGGGGGCCCGGTGCAGCAATACAATGAGCAGTTCTTC.

The chain employs TRBV10-2 and TRBJ2-3; unclear D gene. CDR1 is WSHSY and CDR2 is SAAADI in the germline V gene. The CDR3 has 14 residues. With 2 bases removed from V and 2 bases from J, the gap between germline ends came to 8 bases. CDR3 nucleotides: TGCGCCAGCAGTGAGACGAGCCCCACAGATACGCAGTATTTT. The encoded protein is CASSETSPTDTQYF.

This clone has only a few counts. The same CDR3 also results from other DNA sequences found in this sample. V gene TRBV5-1 combines with J gene TRBJ2-7; 11 bases fit TRBD2. The CDR3 sequence is 15 residues long. Germline CDR1 is SGHRS and CDR2 is YFSETQ. With V trimmed by 2 bases and J by 1 base, 2 bases remained unmatched. CDR3 in amino acids: CASSFGTSGSYEQYF. DNA for the CDR3: TGCGCCAGCAGCTTCGGGACTAGCGGTTCCTACGAGCAGTACTTC. Full variable domain (outside the CDR3, taken from reference TRBV5-1 and TRBJ2-7): KAGVTQTPRYLIKTRGQQVTLSCSPISGHRSVSWYQQTPGQGLQFLFEYFSETQRNKGNFPGRFSGRQFSNSRSEMNVSTLELGDSALYLCASSFGTSGSYEQYFGPGTRLTVT.

In this sample, this clone turned up a few times. This sample also contains other DNA sequences that code for the same CDR3. CDR3 nucleotides: TGTGCCAGCAGTTTCAGTCTCTATGGCTACACCTTC. Amino acids: CASSFSLYGYTF. V is TRBV28 and J is TRBJ1-2; D not certain. The CDR3 is made up of 12 amino acids. Germline values: CDR1 MDHEN, CDR2 SYDVKM. V lost 3 bases to trimming and J lost 4 bases, with 6 bases between them.

V is TRBV7-3 and J is TRBJ1-2; 7 nucleotides align to TRBD1. The CDR3 sequence is 15 residues long. The ends lost 0 bases at V and 5 bases at J; junction bases unmatched: 6. The germline CDR1 and CDR2 sequences are SGHTA and FQGTGA. CDR3 sequence reads: CASSLTPEGAYGYTF. DNA for the CDR3: TGTGCCAGCAGCTTAACCCCAGAGGGGGCGTATGGCTACACCTTC.

The chain couples TRBV4-2 to TRBJ2-1; D uncertain. Trimming took off 1 base at V and 8 bases at J, with 15 bases between the two ends. The CDR3 has 15 amino acids. The germline CDR1 and CDR2 sequences are LGHNA and YNFKEQ. The CDR3 protein is CASSQGTWPWDEQFF. DNA for the CDR3: TGTGCCAGCAGCCAAGGGACGTGGCCTTGGGATGAGCAGTTCTTC.

This chain uses TRBV7-2 with TRBJ2-1, with 7 bases that match TRBD1. This CDR3 comprises 16 residues. V dropped 5 bases and J dropped 0; count of bases not matched to a gene: 7. CDR1 is SGHTA and CDR2 is FQGNSA in the germline V gene. CDR3 DNA sequence: TGTGCCAGCAGCAACGCCGGGACAGCCTCCTACAATGAGCAGTTCTTC. Amino acids: CASSNAGTASYNEQFF. Based on the CDR3 plus reference TRBV7-2 and TRBJ2-1, the full variable domain is GAGVSQSPSNKVTEKGKDVELRCDPISGHTALYWYRQSLGQGLEFLIYFQGNSAPDKSGLPSDRFSAERTGGSVSTLTIQRTQQEDSAVYLCASSNAGTASYNEQFFGPGTRLTVL.

The V and J genes are TRBV19 and TRBJ2-3; 10 bases are shared with TRBD2. This CDR3 is built from 15 residues. Germline lookup yields CDR1 LNHDA and CDR2 SQIVND (reference sequence). V shed 3 bases and J 6 bases; nucleotides not matched to a gene: 6. CDR3 nucleotide sequence: TGTGCCAGTAGTATCTCTAGCGGGAGAATTGATACGCAGTATTTT. Translated, it gives CASSISSGRIDTQYF.

This clone was found once. This sequence joins TRBV7-2 and TRBJ1-5; TRBD1 agrees at 7 bases. This CDR3 has 18 residues. Per germline, CDR1 SGHTA and CDR2 FQGNSA. V shed 1 base and J 5 bases; nucleotides not matched to a gene: 14. CDR3 region: CASSLVRDSRHRDQPQHF. The CDR3 coding sequence is TGTGCCAGCAGCTTAGTTCGGGACAGCCGACACCGGGATCAGCCCCAGCATTTT.

The count of this clone is one. The rearrangement joins TRBV29-1 to TRBJ1-5, with a tentative D call TRBD1 (6 bases). The V end was cut by 6 bases, the J end by 4 bases, with 13 bases between. The CDR3 is 13 amino acids. CDR1 is SQVTM, CDR2 ANQGSEA, per germline. Here the CDR3 DNA reads TGCAGCGTCCTGGGGGGCGTAAATCAGCCCCAGCATTTT. As protein: CSVLGGVNQPQHF.

The chain recombines TRBV10-1 with TRBJ2-7; D is undetermined. The CDR3 contains 14 residues. CDR1 and CDR2 (germline): WNHNN, SYGVQD (reference sequence). Trimming shortened V by 2 bases and J by 0 bases, and 8 bases separated the two germline ends. The CDR3 here is CASSEDRSSYEQYF. Here the CDR3 DNA reads TGCGCCAGCAGTGAGGACCGTAGCTCCTACGAGCAGTACTTC.

This chain uses TRBV11-2 with TRBJ2-1, with a tentative D call TRBD2 (6 bases). This CDR3 comprises 14 residues. Germline V gene lookup returns CDR1 SGHAT and CDR2 FQNNGV. V dropped 5 bases and J dropped 4 bases, with 12 bases sitting between them. CDR3 sequence (DNA): TGTGCCAGCAGCGCCATAGCGGAATACAATGAGCAGTTCTTC. This gives the protein CASSAIAEYNEQFF.

The V call is TRBV28, the J call TRBJ1-2; 7 nucleotides align to TRBD1. The germline V gene encodes CDR1 MDHEN and CDR2 SYDVKM. The CDR3 has 13 amino acids. Trimming cost V 5 bases and J 6 bases; bases outside gene matches: 6. The CDR3 here is CASSRGGLNGYTF. The CDR3 bases are TGTGCCAGCAGTCGAGGGGGCCTCAATGGCTACACCTTC.

This clone was picked up one time. The chain is built from TRBV28 and TRBJ1-5; a possible D gene is TRBD1 (5 bases). V lost 10 bases to trimming and J lost 1 base, with 20 bases between them. The length of the CDR3 is 16 residues. Germline V lookup: CDR1 MDHEN, CDR2 SYDVKM. The CDR3 nucleotides are TGTGCCACCACCAGTCTTCCGGCAGGGAGCAATCAGCCCCAGCATTTT. As protein: CATTSLPAGSNQPQHF.

This clone was picked up one time. This chain connects TRBV25-1 to TRBJ2-5; the match to TRBD2 covers 10 bases. Germline V lookup: CDR1 MGHDK, CDR2 SYGVNS. The CDR3 has 15 residues. Trimming took 6 bases from V and 7 from J; bases not matched to a gene: 11. CDR3 amino acids: CASSTTSGWRGTQYF. The CDR3 nucleotides are TGTGCCAGCAGCACGACTAGCGGGTGGAGAGGGACCCAGTACTTC.

This chain joins TRBV5-1 and TRBJ2-1, with a weak D call TRBD1 (5 bases). The germline gives CDR1 SGHRS, CDR2 YFSETQ. V lost 3 bases, J lost 0 bases, and 10 bases lay in between. The CDR3 runs 15 residues. The CDR3 coding sequence is TGCGCCAGCAGCTCTCACAGGAGCTCCTACAATGAGCAGTTCTTC. Protein: CASSSHRSSYNEQFF.